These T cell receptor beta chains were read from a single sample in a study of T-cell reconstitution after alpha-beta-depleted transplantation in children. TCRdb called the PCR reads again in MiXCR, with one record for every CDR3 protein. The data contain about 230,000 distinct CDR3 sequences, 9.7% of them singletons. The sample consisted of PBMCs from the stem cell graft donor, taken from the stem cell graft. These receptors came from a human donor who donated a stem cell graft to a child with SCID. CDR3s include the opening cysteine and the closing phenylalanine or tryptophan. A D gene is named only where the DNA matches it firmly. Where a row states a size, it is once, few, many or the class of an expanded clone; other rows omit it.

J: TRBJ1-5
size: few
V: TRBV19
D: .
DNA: TGTGCCAGTGAGGGACACCCAAATCAGCCCCAGCATTTT
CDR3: CASEGHPNQPQHF

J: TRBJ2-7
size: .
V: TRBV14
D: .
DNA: TGTGCCAGCAGCCTAGGGGGACACAGGCTCTACGAGCAGTACTTC
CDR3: CASSLGGHRLYEQYF

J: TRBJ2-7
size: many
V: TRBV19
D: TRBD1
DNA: TGTGCCAGTAGTTCGGGACAGGGGGACTACGAGCAGTACTTC
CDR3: CASSSGQGDYEQYF

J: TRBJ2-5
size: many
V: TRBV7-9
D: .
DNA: TGTGCCAGCAGCTTAGCCTGGTCGTCCGGGGGTGAGGAGACCCAGTACTTC
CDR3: CASSLAWSSGGEETQYF

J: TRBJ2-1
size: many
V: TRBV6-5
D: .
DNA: TGTGCCAGCAGTTACGAGGGGTTGGGGGACAATGAGCAGTTCTTC
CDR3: CASSYEGLGDNEQFF

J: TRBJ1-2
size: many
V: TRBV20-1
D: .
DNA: TGCAGTGCTAGAGGATGGGGGGCATCCAGCTACACCTTC
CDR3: CSARGWGASSYTF

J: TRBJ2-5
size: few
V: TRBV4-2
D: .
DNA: TGTGCCAGCAGCCAAGAAGGACAGCCACAAGAGACCCAGTACTTC
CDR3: CASSQEGQPQETQYF

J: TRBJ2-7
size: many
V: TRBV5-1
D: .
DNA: TGCGCCAGCAGCTTGGACTTCTACGAGCAGTACTTC
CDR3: CASSLDFYEQYF

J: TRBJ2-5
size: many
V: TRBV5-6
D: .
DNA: TGTGCCAGCAGCTTATTAATACAGAGCCAAGAGACCCAGTACTTC
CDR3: CASSLLIQSQETQYF

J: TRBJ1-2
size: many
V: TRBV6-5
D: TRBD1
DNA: TGTGCCAGCAGTTACCTCTCGGACAGGAACTATGGCTACACCTTC
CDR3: CASSYLSDRNYGYTF

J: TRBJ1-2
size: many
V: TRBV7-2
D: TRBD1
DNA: TGTGCCAGCAGCGTGGGACAGACCTATGGCTACACCTTC
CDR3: CASSVGQTYGYTF

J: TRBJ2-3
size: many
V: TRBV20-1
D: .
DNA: TGCAGTGCTAGTCAAGGAGGGGGGCAGGGATCAGATACGCAGTATTTT
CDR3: CSASQGGGQGSDTQYF

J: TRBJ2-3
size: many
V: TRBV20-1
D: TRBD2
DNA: TGCAGTGCTAGAGATCCGCGACTAGCGGGGGCCCGGGGAGATACGCAGTATTTT
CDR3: CSARDPRLAGARGDTQYF

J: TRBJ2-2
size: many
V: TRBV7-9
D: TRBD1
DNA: TGTGCCAGCAACCCGGGACAGGGTTTTTGGGAGCTGTTTTTT
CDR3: CASNPGQGFWELFF

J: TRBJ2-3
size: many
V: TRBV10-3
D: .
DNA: TGTGCCATCAGTGATGGAACTAGCACAGATACGCAGTATTTT
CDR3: CAISDGTSTDTQYF

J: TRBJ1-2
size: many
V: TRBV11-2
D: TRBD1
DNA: TGTGCCAGCAGCCCGGGACAGGGGCCCTATGGCTACACCTTC
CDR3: CASSPGQGPYGYTF

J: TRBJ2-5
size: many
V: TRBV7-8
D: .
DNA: TGTGCCAGCAGCCCAGCGGGACAGCTGGGGGAGACCCAGTACTTC
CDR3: CASSPAGQLGETQYF

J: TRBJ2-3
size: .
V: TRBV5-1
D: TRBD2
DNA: TGCGCCAGCAGCTTGGGATATTCTAGCGGGGGGGACACAGATACGCAGTATTTT
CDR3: CASSLGYSSGGDTDTQYF

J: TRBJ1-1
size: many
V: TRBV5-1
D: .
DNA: TGCGCCAGCAGCTCGGAACAGGGTCGAACTGAAGCTTTCTTT
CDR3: CASSSEQGRTEAFF

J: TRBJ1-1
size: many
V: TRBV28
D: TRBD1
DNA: TGTGCCAGCAGTTTACGGGGGACAGGGTCCCTGAACACTGAAGCTTTCTTT
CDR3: CASSLRGTGSLNTEAFF

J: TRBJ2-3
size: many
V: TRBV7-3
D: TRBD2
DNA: TGTGCCAGCAGCTGGGGGGGTACAGATACGCAGTATTTT
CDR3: CASSWGGTDTQYF

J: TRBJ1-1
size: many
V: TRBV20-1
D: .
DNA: TGCAGTGCCAACACAGGGTGGGGCCGGGTCGACACTGAAGCTTTCTTT
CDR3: CSANTGWGRVDTEAFF

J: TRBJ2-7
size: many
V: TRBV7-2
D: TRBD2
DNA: TGTGCCAGCAGCTTAGCGTTAGCGGGGGGCTACGAGCAGTACTTC
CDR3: CASSLALAGGYEQYF

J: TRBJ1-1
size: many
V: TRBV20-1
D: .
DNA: TGCAGTGCCAGAGTGGGGGACACTGAAGCTTTCTTT
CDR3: CSARVGDTEAFF

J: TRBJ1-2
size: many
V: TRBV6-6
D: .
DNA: TGTGCCAGCAGTTATGGCCCAATGGGGGGCTACACCTTC
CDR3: CASSYGPMGGYTF

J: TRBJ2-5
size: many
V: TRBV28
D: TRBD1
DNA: TGTGCCAGCCTATCCCTAGGGGGCTGGGAGACCCAGTACTTC
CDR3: CASLSLGGWETQYF

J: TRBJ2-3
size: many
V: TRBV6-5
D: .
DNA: TGTGCCAGCAGGAGCCGGGGCCTCACAGATACGCAGTATTTT
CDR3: CASRSRGLTDTQYF

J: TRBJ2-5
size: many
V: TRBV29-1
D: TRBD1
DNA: TGCAGCGTTGGGCAGGGGGCAGAGACCCAGTACTTC
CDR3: CSVGQGAETQYF

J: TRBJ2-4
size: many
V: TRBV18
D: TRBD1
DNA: TGTGCCAGCTCCCCTCGGGGACAGTCCTTAGCCAAAAACATTCAGTACTTC
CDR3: CASSPRGQSLAKNIQYF

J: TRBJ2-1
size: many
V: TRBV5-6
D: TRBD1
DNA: TGTGCCAGCAGCCGCCGGACAGGGTGGGGCAATGAGCAGTTCTTC
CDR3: CASSRRTGWGNEQFF

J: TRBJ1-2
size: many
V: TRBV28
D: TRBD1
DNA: TGTGCCAGCAGTTTACCGACAGGGGTGGGCGATGGCTACACCTTC
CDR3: CASSLPTGVGDGYTF

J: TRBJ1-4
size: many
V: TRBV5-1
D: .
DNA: TGCGCCAGCAGTACTGGAACTCCTTTTCAAGGACAAAATGAAAAACTGTTTTTT
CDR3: CASSTGTPFQGQNEKLFF

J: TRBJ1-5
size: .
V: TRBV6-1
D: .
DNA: TGTGCCAGCAGTGAAGTCTGGGGGCTAGGCCAGCCCCAGCATTTT
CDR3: CASSEVWGLGQPQHF

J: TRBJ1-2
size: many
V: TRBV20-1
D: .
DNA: TGCAGTGCTAGAGAAGGGCAGGGCGGCTATGGCTACACCTTC
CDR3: CSAREGQGGYGYTF

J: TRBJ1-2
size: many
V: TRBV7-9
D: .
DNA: TGTGCCAGCCCGGACGGGAACTATGGCTACACCTTC
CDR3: CASPDGNYGYTF

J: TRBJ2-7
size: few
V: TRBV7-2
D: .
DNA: TGTGCCAGCAGCTTAGGCCCGGGTCAACTGGTCTACGAGCAGTACTTC
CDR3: CASSLGPGQLVYEQYF

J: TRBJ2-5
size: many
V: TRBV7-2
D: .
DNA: TGTGCCAGCAGTTTCATCCTCCAAGAGACCCAGTACTTC
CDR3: CASSFILQETQYF

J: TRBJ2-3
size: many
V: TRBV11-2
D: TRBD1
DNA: TGTGCCAGCAGCTTAGTTACCCTACCGGGACAGAGATCTGCGGATACGCAGTATTTT
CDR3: CASSLVTLPGQRSADTQYF

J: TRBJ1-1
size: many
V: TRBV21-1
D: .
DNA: TGTGCCAGCAGCAAAGGTACAGTTCCCACTGAAGCTTTCTTT
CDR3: CASSKGTVPTEAFF

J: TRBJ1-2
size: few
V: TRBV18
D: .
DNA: TGTGCCAGCTCACCCAACAGGGTTCCTTATGGCTACACCTTC
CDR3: CASSPNRVPYGYTF

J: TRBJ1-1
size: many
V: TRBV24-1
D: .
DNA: TGTGCCACCAGTGATGCCCGGAAGGCTGAAGCTTTCTTT
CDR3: CATSDARKAEAFF

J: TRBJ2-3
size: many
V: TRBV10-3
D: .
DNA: TGTGCCATCAGTGAGTTTCCGGCAGGAGCGATCTATTTT
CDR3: CAISEFPAGAIYF

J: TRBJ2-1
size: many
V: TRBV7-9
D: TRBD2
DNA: TGTGCCAGCAGCTTAGCGAGCGGGGGGACAACTAATGAGCAGTTCTTC
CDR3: CASSLASGGTTNEQFF

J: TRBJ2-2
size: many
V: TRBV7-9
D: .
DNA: TGTGCCAGCAGCGGGCGGCATCCAGCCTCCGGGGAGCTGTTTTTT
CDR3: CASSGRHPASGELFF

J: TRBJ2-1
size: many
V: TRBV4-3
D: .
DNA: TGCGCCAGCAGCCAAGATCGGGTAGCGGCCTACAATGAGCAGTTCTTC
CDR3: CASSQDRVAAYNEQFF

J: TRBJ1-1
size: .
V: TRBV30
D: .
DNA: TGTGCCTGGAGTCAAGGGGTACGCGGAACTGAAGCTTTCTTT
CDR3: CAWSQGVRGTEAFF

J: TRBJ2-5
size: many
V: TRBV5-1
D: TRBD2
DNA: TGCGCCAGCAGCTTGGGGGGGGACTACCTCCGGGAGACCCAGTACTTC
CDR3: CASSLGGDYLRETQYF

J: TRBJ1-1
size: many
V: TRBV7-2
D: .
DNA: TGTGCCAGCAGCTTAGTCCTGGGCCGTGGAGACACTGAAGCTTTCTTT
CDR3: CASSLVLGRGDTEAFF

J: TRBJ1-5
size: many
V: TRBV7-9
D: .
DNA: TGTGCCAGCAGCTCCACAGGGTATCAGCCCCAGCATTTT
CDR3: CASSSTGYQPQHF

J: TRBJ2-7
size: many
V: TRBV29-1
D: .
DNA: TGCAGCGTTGAGGGAGCGGGGGGACAGGTTTCCTACGAGCAGTACTTC
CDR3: CSVEGAGGQVSYEQYF

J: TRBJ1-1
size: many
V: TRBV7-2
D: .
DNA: TGTGCCAGCACCATGTCGGGGGCCCGAAAAGCTTTCTTT
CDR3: CASTMSGARKAFF

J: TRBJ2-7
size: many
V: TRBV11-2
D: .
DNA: TGTGCCAGCAGCTTAGTTCCTAACCTCGAGCAGTACTTC
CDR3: CASSLVPNLEQYF

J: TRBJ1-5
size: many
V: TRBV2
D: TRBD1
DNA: TGTGCCAGCAGCGCCGGGACAGGGGTTGTCAATCAGCCCCAGCATTTT
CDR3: CASSAGTGVVNQPQHF

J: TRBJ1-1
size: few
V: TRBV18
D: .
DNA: TGTGCCAGCTCGCCTCGGCAGGGTTGGGACACTGAAGCTTTCTTT
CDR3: CASSPRQGWDTEAFF

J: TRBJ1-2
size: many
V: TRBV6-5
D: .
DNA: TGTGCCAGCAGATTACCCCGGGGGAGTGCTTGGTATGGCTACACCTTC
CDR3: CASRLPRGSAWYGYTF